The 5 T cell receptor beta chains below were found in one sample sequenced in a study of blood T cell repertoires in COVID-19. Profiling relied on immunoSEQ multiplex PCR, and the TCRdb table lists in-frame clones only, not all of them. The sample lists about 61,000 clones; around nine tenths were seen once. Sequenced material: peripheral blood. These TCRs come from a woman aged 45-65 years with active or convalescent COVID-19.

This clone was detected a few times. The DNA for the CDR3 is TGTGCCAGCAGCTTAGGACTAGCGGGAGACGGGAGGGCCGGGGAGCTGTTTTTT. Translation gives CASSLGLAGDGRAGELFF. The chain recombines TRBV7-2 with TRBJ2-2; 12 positions agree with TRBD2. Trimming removed 1 base from V and 6 bases from J; junction bases left unmatched: 9. Germline values: CDR1 SGHTA, CDR2 FQGNSA. The length of the CDR3 is 18 residues.

The chain employs TRBV18 and TRBJ1-1; D is undetermined. Germline V gives CDR1 KGHSH, CDR2 LQKENI. With 6 bases removed from V and 4 bases from J, the gap between germline ends came to 18 bases. The CDR3 loop spans 15 amino acids. DNA for the CDR3: TGTGCCAGCTCCCCCCCGATCCGGGATGCCACTGAAGCTTTCTTT. The encoded protein is CASSPPIRDATEAFF.

V gene TRBV3-1 (or the pseudogene TRBV3-2) combines with J gene TRBJ2-3; 11 bases align to TRBD2. The CDR3 totals 16 residues. Trimming removed 7 bases from V and 6 bases from J; junction bases left unmatched: 12. CDR1 LGHDT and CDR2 YNNKEL come from the germline V gene (reference sequence). The CDR3 nucleotides are TGTGCCAGCAAATCCTGGGCTAGCGGGAGGAGCGATACGCAGTATTTT. Protein product: CASKSWASGRSDTQYF.

The genes are TRBV5-6 and TRBJ2-7; 11 nucleotides match TRBD2. Germline V gene sequence: CDR1 SGHDT, CDR2 YYEEEE. CDR3 length equals 14 residues. The J segment lost 1 base and the V segment lost 4 bases, leaving 1 base of the junction unmatched. CDR3 region: CASSPSGRSYEQYF. The CDR3, as DNA: TGTGCCAGCAGCCCTAGCGGGAGGTCCTACGAGCAGTACTTC.

The genes are TRBV7-9 and TRBJ2-6; 10 nucleotides align to TRBD1. Per germline, CDR1 SEHNR and CDR2 FQNEAQ (reference sequence). The CDR3 length is 17 residues. J gave up 2 bases and V 5 bases, and 6 bases lay outside the gene matches. CDR3 DNA sequence: TGTGCCAGCAGCCCGGGACAGGGGACCCCTGGGGCCAACGTCCTGACTTTC. Amino acids: CASSPGQGTPGANVLTF. The whole variable domain, filled in from reference TRBV7-9 and TRBJ2-6, reads DTGVSQNPRHKITKRGQNVTFRCDPISEHNRLYWYRQTLGQGPEFLTYFQNEAQLEKSRLLSDRFSAERPKGSFSTLEIQRTEQGDSAMYLCASSPGQGTPGANVLTFGAGSRLTVL.